This is a list of T cell receptor beta chains from one sample in a study of blood T cell repertoires in COVID-19. Profiling relied on immunoSEQ multiplex PCR, and the TCRdb table lists in-frame clones only, not all of them. The table has 65,000 to 75,000 clones, more than 75% seen once. Source material: peripheral blood. These receptors were obtained from a human donor in a cohort sampled during active COVID-19. Each CDR3 is given with its conserved first and last residue. The D gene is left open where the match is weak. Part of the rows lack a size; the others show once, few, many or a class for expanded clones.

d_call	clone_size	cdr3_length	v_call	j_call	cdr3_aa	cdr3_nt
-	-	15	TRBV21-1	TRBJ2-7	CASSKVKGASIEQYF	TGTGCCAGCAGCAAAGTTAAGGGGGCATCTATCGAGCAGTACTTC
TRBD1	few	16	TRBV28	TRBJ1-1	CASSTQGARENTEAFF	TGTGCCAGCAGCACACAGGGGGCCCGGGAGAACACTGAAGCTTTCTTT
TRBD1	-	14	TRBV6-5	TRBJ1-2	CASSQRGRFYGYTF	TGTGCCAGCAGCCAGAGGGGGCGATTCTATGGCTACACCTTC
TRBD2	few	16	TRBV27	TRBJ2-3	CASSSQLAGITNTQYF	TGTGCCAGCAGTTCCCAGTTAGCGGGAATCACAAATACGCAGTATTTT
TRBD2	-	13	TRBV5-1	TRBJ2-5	CASSRGLGETQYF	TGCGCCAGCAGCCGGGGACTAGGAGAGACCCAGTACTTC
-	-	13	TRBV29-1	TRBJ2-4	CSVNAPGSGIQYF	TGCAGCGTTAACGCACCAGGCAGCGGCATTCAGTACTTC
-	-	13	TRBV10-1	TRBJ2-7	CASSEGKSYEQYF	TGCGCCAGCAGTGAGGGCAAATCCTACGAGCAGTACTTC
-	-	14	TRBV5-4	TRBJ2-7	CASSLAVTSYEQYF	TGTGCCAGCAGCTTGGCCGTGACTTCCTACGAGCAGTACTTC
-	-	17	TRBV4-3	TRBJ2-3	CASSQGRGGVGTDTQYF	TGCGCCAGCAGCCAAGGTAGAGGGGGAGTTGGCACAGATACGCAGTATTTT
TRBD2	-	16	TRBV7-8	TRBJ2-7	CASSFATSYASYEQYF	TGTGCCAGCAGCTTCGCGACTAGCTACGCCTCCTACGAGCAGTACTTC
TRBD1	-	14	TRBV7-9	TRBJ1-3	CASSTGQGPGAIYF	TGTGCCAGCAGCACCGGACAGGGGCCTGGGGCCATATATTTT
TRBD2	-	15	TRBV7-2	TRBJ2-1	CASSLAGTSTDEQFF	TGTGCCAGCAGCTTAGCGGGGACTAGCACCGATGAGCAGTTCTTC
TRBD2	-	12	TRBV29-1	TRBJ2-7	CSVSSGSYEQYF	TGCAGCGTTTCTAGCGGGAGCTACGAGCAGTACTTC
TRBD1	few	15	TRBV6-2/TRBV6-3	TRBJ1-5	CASSSPGGGNQPQHF	TGTGCCAGCAGTTCCCCAGGGGGAGGCAATCAGCCCCAGCATTTT
-	-	14	TRBV5-1	TRBJ1-1	CASSWETSRTEAFF	TGCGCCAGCAGCTGGGAGACAAGCCGAACTGAAGCTTTCTTT
-	-	17	TRBV4-1	TRBJ2-1	CASSQLGRKPDSNEQFF	TGCGCCAGCAGCCAGCTGGGGCGCAAACCAGATTCCAATGAGCAGTTCTTC
TRBD1	once	13	TRBV29-1	TRBJ2-7	CSVERQGAYEQYF	TGCAGCGTTGAACGACAGGGGGCATACGAGCAGTACTTC
-	-	15	TRBV6-5	TRBJ1-2	CASSYYAGRKSGYTF	TGTGCCAGCAGTTACTATGCAGGGAGGAAAAGTGGCTACACCTTC
TRBD1	-	15	TRBV4-3	TRBJ1-6	CASSQDQTGRSPLHF	TGCGCCAGCAGCCAAGATCAGACAGGGCGTTCACCCCTCCACTTT
TRBD1	once	15	TRBV6-2/TRBV6-3	TRBJ1-5	CASSRTGVSNQPQHF	TGTGCCAGCAGTCGAACAGGGGTTAGCAATCAGCCCCAGCATTTT
TRBD1	-	14	TRBV10-2	TRBJ2-2	CASSEGQESGELFF	TGCGCCAGCAGTGAGGGACAGGAGTCCGGGGAGCTGTTTTTT
TRBD1	-	16	TRBV10-1	TRBJ2-1	CASRDFPGTGIDEQFF	TGCGCCAGCAGAGACTTTCCCGGGACAGGGATCGATGAGCAGTTCTTC
TRBD1	-	15	TRBV6-6	TRBJ1-4	CASRVGQATNEKLFF	TGTGCCAGCAGGGTCGGACAGGCAACTAATGAAAAACTGTTTTTT
TRBD2	-	16	TRBV9	TRBJ2-3	CASSVGLAGSRDTQYF	TGTGCCAGCAGCGTAGGACTAGCGGGGTCCAGGGATACGCAGTATTTT
TRBD2	-	15	TRBV5-1	TRBJ2-1	CASSLGLAGDNEQFF	TGCGCCAGCAGCCTTGGACTAGCGGGAGACAATGAGCAGTTCTTC
-	-	13	TRBV19	TRBJ2-7	CASSPRDLMEQYF	TGTGCCAGTAGCCCACGGGATTTGATGGAGCAGTACTTC
TRBD1	-	15	TRBV9	TRBJ2-3	CASSVGTGGLDTQYF	TGTGCCAGCAGCGTAGGGACAGGGGGATTAGATACGCAGTATTTT
-	-	13	TRBV30	TRBJ1-2	CAWNQQGVDGYTF	TGTGCCTGGAACCAACAGGGTGTAGATGGCTACACCTTC
TRBD1	-	16	TRBV5-4	TRBJ1-6	CASSLGHPGQASPLHF	TGTGCCAGCAGCTTGGGGCATCCGGGACAGGCTAGCCCCCTCCACTTT
TRBD2	-	16	TRBV27	TRBJ2-1	CASSSRGTSVNNEQFF	TGTGCCAGCAGTTCGAGGGGGACTAGCGTCAACAATGAGCAGTTCTTC
-	-	15	TRBV25-1	TRBJ2-7	CASSEYYRPSYEQYF	TGTGCCAGCAGTGAATATTACAGACCCTCCTACGAGCAGTACTTC
TRBD1	once	14	TRBV12-5	TRBJ2-7	CASGNNRGQGEQYF	TGTGCTAGTGGGAACAACAGGGGGCAAGGCGAGCAGTACTTC
TRBD2	-	15	TRBV7-7	TRBJ2-5	CASSTVAGGQETQYF	TGTGCCAGCAGCACTGTAGCGGGAGGGCAAGAGACCCAGTACTTC
-	-	13	TRBV28	TRBJ1-5	CASRKDPSGPQHF	TGTGCCAGCAGAAAGGACCCGAGCGGGCCCCAGCATTTT
-	few	12	TRBV28	TRBJ1-2	CASRTGDYGYTF	TGTGCCAGCAGGACGGGGGACTATGGCTACACCTTC
TRBD1	few	14	TRBV7-2	TRBJ1-2	CASSPRQGAPGYTF	TGTGCCAGCAGCCCCCGTCAGGGGGCGCCTGGCTACACCTTC
-	few	14	TRBV16	TRBJ1-4	CASSQLGQAEKLFF	TGTGCCAGCAGCCAATTGGGGCAGGCCGAAAAACTGTTTTTT
TRBD1	-	16	TRBV3-1/TRBV3-2	TRBJ1-2	CASSQLGQVKGYGYTF	TGTGCCAGCAGCCAACTGGGACAGGTCAAGGGCTATGGCTACACCTTC
-	-	13	TRBV2	TRBJ1-5	CASRGTGKLPQHF	TGTGCCAGCAGAGGAACAGGGAAGTTGCCCCAGCATTTT
TRBD2	-	15	TRBV25-1	TRBJ2-5	CASSGTSGGAETQYF	TGTGCCAGCAGCGGGACTAGCGGTGGGGCAGAGACCCAGTACTTC
TRBD2	-	17	TRBV7-2	TRBJ2-7	CASSLALSSGSSYEQYF	TGTGCCAGCAGCTTAGCGCTCAGTAGCGGGAGTTCCTACGAGCAGTACTTC
-	-	11	TRBV5-6	TRBJ2-7	CASSSIYEQYF	TGTGCCAGCAGCTCAATCTACGAGCAGTACTTC
-	-	16	TRBV19	TRBJ1-6	CASRSGTVNYNSPLHF	TGTGCCAGTAGATCCGGAACAGTCAATTATAATTCACCCCTCCACTTT
-	-	15	TRBV2	TRBJ1-6	CASSEQNQGNSPLHF	TGTGCCAGCAGTGAACAAAATCAGGGAAATTCACCCCTCCACTTT
-	-	15	TRBV6-1	TRBJ1-3	CASSEAGGSGNTIYF	TGTGCCAGCAGTGAAGCGGGGGGGTCGGGAAACACCATATATTTT
-	-	14	TRBV7-8	TRBJ2-7	CASSQEQGSYEQYF	TGTGCCAGCAGCCAAGAACAGGGTTCCTACGAGCAGTACTTC
-	once	14	TRBV14	TRBJ1-6	CASSPYRQVSPLHF	TGTGCCAGCAGCCCCTACCGACAGGTTTCACCCCTCCACTTT
TRBD1	-	14	TRBV14	TRBJ1-1	CASRRTGLNTEAFF	TGTGCCAGCAGGCGGACAGGTTTGAACACTGAAGCTTTCTTT
-	-	13	TRBV3-1/TRBV3-2	TRBJ1-1	CASSLRTSTEAFF	TGTGCCAGCAGCCTTCGGACTTCCACTGAAGCTTTCTTT
-	-	15	TRBV27	TRBJ1-4	CASSLSGGVDEKLFF	TGTGCCAGCAGTTTATCAGGGGGTGTGGATGAAAAACTGTTTTTT